This TCR beta chain stems from a study of blood T cell repertoires in COVID-19. Study information: The cDNA or gDNA used as material had been derived from T cells, B-cell-depleted T cells, or PBMCs.

The assay was immunoSEQ multiplex PCR, and TCRdb's table has in-frame clones only and misses some. The sample includes a few hundred thousand clones, about 82% seen only once; the top ten take under 2%. Deletions cut 2 bases from V and 5 bases from J, with 8 bases between. CDR1 is SGHRS and CDR2 is YFSETQ in the germline V gene. CDR3 length: 13 amino acids. This chain links TRBV5-1 with TRBJ1-5; no clear D gene. This clonotype was sampled from a woman aged 50 to 60 with acute or convalescent COVID-19. The sample consisted of peripheral blood. CDR3 residues: CASSLSPDQPQHF. The CDR3 DNA reads as TGCGCCAGCAGCTTAAGCCCCGATCAGCCCCAGCATTTT.